This T cell receptor (beta chain) derives from a study of blood T cell repertoires in COVID-19. Background on the study: T cells, B-cell-depleted T cells, or PBMCs supplied cDNA or gDNA.

As originally analysed: Researchers report that nucleated cell counts were estimated from reference gene primer amplification. TCRdb's copy holds only in-frame clones and misses some; the assay was immunoSEQ multiplex PCR. V and J calls and clone size are copied from that table; D and trimming were computed from the DNA. The repertoire holds a few hundred thousand clones, with around 89% as singletons. Recruitment covered about two dozen US areas and drew participants whose ages spanned roughly 18 to 90 years. Donors in Cohort 3 counted as recovered after two negative PCRs, clearance, or symptom resolution. This CDR3 has 18 residues. Germline values: CDR1 SGHTA, CDR2 FQGNSA. V was pared by 3 bases and J by 4 bases, with 19 bases between.

This clonotype originated in a middle-aged man who had recovered from COVID-19. Sequencing was carried out using PBMCs or T cells enriched from blood (not recorded which). This chain connects TRBV7-2 to TRBJ1-6; D is ambiguous. The CDR3, as DNA: TGTGCCAGCAGCTTTTTCTATCAAGAGGATACGTATAATTCACCCCTCCACTTT. It is translated as CASSFFYQEDTYNSPLHF.